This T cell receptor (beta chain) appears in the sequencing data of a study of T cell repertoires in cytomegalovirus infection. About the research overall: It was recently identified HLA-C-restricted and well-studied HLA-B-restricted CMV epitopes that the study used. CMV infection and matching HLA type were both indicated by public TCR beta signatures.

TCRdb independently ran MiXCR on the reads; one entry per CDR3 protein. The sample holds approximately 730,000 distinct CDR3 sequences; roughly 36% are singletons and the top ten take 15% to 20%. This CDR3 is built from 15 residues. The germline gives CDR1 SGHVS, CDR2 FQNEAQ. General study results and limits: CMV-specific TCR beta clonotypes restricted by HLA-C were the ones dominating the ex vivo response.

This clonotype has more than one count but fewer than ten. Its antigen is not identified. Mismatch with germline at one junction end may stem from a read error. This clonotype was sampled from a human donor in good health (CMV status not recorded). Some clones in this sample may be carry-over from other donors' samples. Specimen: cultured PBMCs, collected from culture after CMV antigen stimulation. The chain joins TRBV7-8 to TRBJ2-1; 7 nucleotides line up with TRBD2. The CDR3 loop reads CASSLARTRSNAQFF. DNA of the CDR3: TGTGCCAGCAGCTTAGCCCGGACTAGAAGCAATGCGCAGTTCTTC.